The entry below describes one T cell receptor (beta chain). The antigen remains undetermined. This specimen belongs to a study of beta chain features in type 1 diabetes. Study-wide context: Researchers looked at 107,917,701 sorted cells across all samples.

CDR3 length equals 14 residues. Germline CDR1 is GTSNPN and CDR2 is SVGIG (reference sequence). J was trimmed by 4 bases and V by 1 base; bases with no gene match: 4. General observations from the study: A potential PCR bias toward shorter templates would be equal in patient and control samples.

Of the isolated RNA, all was reverse transcribed, and so the sequenced material was expressed TCRB transcripts. The repertoire was sequenced with immunoSEQ multiplex PCR; TCRdb's copy has only in-frame clones and lacks some. The table lists 400,000 to 500,000 clones, approximately 15% of them singletons. The TCR originated in a man aged 25 to 40 in good health. Sequencing input: naive CD4+ T cells from blood. The V gene is TRBV30, the J gene TRBJ1-5; 7 bases line up with TRBD1. The CDR3 spells CAWSGGDSNQPQHF. The CDR3 coding sequence is TGTGCCTGGAGTGGCGGGGACAGTAATCAGCCCCAGCATTTT.